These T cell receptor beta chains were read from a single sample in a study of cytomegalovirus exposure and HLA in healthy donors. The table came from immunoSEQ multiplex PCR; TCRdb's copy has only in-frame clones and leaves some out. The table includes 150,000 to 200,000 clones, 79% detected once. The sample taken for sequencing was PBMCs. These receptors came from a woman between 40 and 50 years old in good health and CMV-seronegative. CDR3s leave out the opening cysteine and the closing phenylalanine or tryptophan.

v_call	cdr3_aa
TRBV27	ASRRADTQY
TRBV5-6	ASTSDREHDEQY
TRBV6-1	ASSEARTSAGEQF
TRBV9	ASSPSGGRSPDEQF
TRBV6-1	ASSRASGDTGELF
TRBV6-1	ASSDPGYEQY
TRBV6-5	ASSYWAGATGELF
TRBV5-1	ASSRLRVNTEAF
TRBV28	ASSEPRTGALNTEAF
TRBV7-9	ASSRTSFYNEQF
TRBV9	ASSVGASFSGNTIY
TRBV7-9	ASSRGGGAPVRQPQH
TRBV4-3	ASSQESNEKLF
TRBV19	ASSTRGMYNEQF
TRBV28	ASSFGGIIAKNIQY
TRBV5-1	ASSLDRLYGYT
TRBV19	ASSPEGPTGAF
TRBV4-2	ASSQPRHVATRDRGMNTEAF
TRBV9	ASSDGQGSNQPQH
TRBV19	ASSTGQGEAF
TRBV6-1	ASSEGETWDTGELF
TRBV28	ASSLSPETDQETQY
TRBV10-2	ASTLRTGDGYT
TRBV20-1	SATYGTEAF
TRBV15	ATSRDKGSEAKNIQY
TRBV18	ASSPRDMVNSPLH
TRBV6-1	ASSGWLAGTETQY
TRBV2	ASKIAGGNNEQF
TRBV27	ASSRVGGSGANVLT
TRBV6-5	ASSGGGNEQY
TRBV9	ASSVGGADHEKLF
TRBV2	ASSPLDRARREPQH
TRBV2	ASPARDTQY
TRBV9	ASSVEPRGAEDSPLH
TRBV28	ASSLSRGKAYNEQF
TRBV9	ASSVGTGDRGRTDTQY
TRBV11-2	AQPVSQGSNEQF
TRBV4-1	ASSQESSQGGSFNQPQH
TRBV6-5	ASSPLAGRTYEQY
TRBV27	ASSLSRTGEAF
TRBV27	ATEQGSSNQPQH
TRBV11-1	ASSLGQTYEQY